These T cell receptor beta chains were read from a single sample in a study of shared clonotypes between healthy human individuals. Method: immunoSEQ multiplex PCR; TCRdb's copy keeps in-frame clones and lacks some. The profile shows 2 million to 3 million clones, more than 80% of them singletons. The material sequenced was naive CD4+ T cells sorted from blood. The receptors were gathered from a man between 18 and 29 years old in good health. The CDR3 runs from the conserved cysteine through the conserved F or W. The D gene is left open where the match is weak. For some rows the clone size is stated as once, few or many, or as a class when expanded; others skip it.

len: 15
abundance: once
j_gene: TRBJ1-1
d_gene: -
v_gene: TRBV7-2
CDR3aa: CASSALPGFNTEAFF
CDR3nt: TGTGCCAGCAGCGCCCTCCCAGGGTTCAACACTGAAGCTTTCTTT

len: 13
abundance: -
j_gene: TRBJ1-6
d_gene: -
v_gene: TRBV30
CDR3aa: CAWSPDLNSPLHF
CDR3nt: TGTGCCTGGAGTCCAGACCTGAATTCACCCCTCCACTTT

len: 13
abundance: -
j_gene: TRBJ2-5
d_gene: -
v_gene: TRBV30
CDR3aa: CACSPGGQETQYF
CDR3nt: TGTGCCTGCTCCCCCGGGGGCCAAGAGACCCAGTACTTC

len: 15
abundance: once
j_gene: TRBJ2-4
d_gene: -
v_gene: TRBV11-2
CDR3aa: CASSLVPLAKNIQYF
CDR3nt: TGTGCCAGCAGCTTAGTTCCGCTAGCCAAAAACATTCAGTACTTC

len: 13
abundance: -
j_gene: TRBJ1-2
d_gene: -
v_gene: TRBV6-5
CDR3aa: CASSYSSIMGYTF
CDR3nt: TGTGCCAGCAGTTACTCGAGCATTATGGGCTACACCTTC

len: 14
abundance: -
j_gene: TRBJ2-3
d_gene: -
v_gene: TRBV10-3
CDR3aa: CAISEAVSTDTQYF
CDR3nt: TGTGCCATCAGTGAGGCCGTATCCACAGATACGCAGTATTTT

len: 15
abundance: -
j_gene: TRBJ2-7
d_gene: TRBD2
v_gene: TRBV11-2
CDR3aa: CASSLSSGEYHEQYF
CDR3nt: TGTGCCAGCAGCTTAAGTAGCGGGGAATACCACGAGCAGTACTTC

len: 15
abundance: once
j_gene: TRBJ1-6
d_gene: -
v_gene: TRBV19
CDR3aa: CASNVGGLVPSPLHF
CDR3nt: TGTGCCAGTAACGTGGGGGGCCTTGTACCTTCACCCCTCCACTTT

len: 14
abundance: -
j_gene: TRBJ2-7
d_gene: TRBD1
v_gene: TRBV19
CDR3aa: CASGLPGQGSEQYF
CDR3nt: TGTGCCAGTGGGCTCCCCGGACAGGGATCCGAGCAGTACTTC

len: 16
abundance: -
j_gene: TRBJ1-2
d_gene: -
v_gene: TRBV7-2
CDR3aa: CASSLGQALFNYGYTF
CDR3nt: TGTGCCAGCAGCTTAGGGCAGGCCCTTTTTAACTATGGCTACACCTTC

len: 15
abundance: -
j_gene: TRBJ1-4
d_gene: TRBD1
v_gene: TRBV6-5
CDR3aa: CASSYLGQGDEKLFF
CDR3nt: TGTGCCAGCAGTTACCTGGGACAGGGAGATGAAAAACTGTTTTTT

len: 15
abundance: -
j_gene: TRBJ1-1
d_gene: TRBD1
v_gene: TRBV6-1
CDR3aa: CASSRDRGSGTEAFF
CDR3nt: TGTGCCAGCAGTAGGGACAGGGGATCGGGCACTGAAGCTTTCTTT

len: 16
abundance: -
j_gene: TRBJ2-1
d_gene: -
v_gene: TRBV28
CDR3aa: CASSLLGRERSNEQFF
CDR3nt: TGTGCCAGCAGTTTATTAGGCAGGGAAAGGTCCAATGAGCAGTTCTTC

len: 16
abundance: -
j_gene: TRBJ2-5
d_gene: -
v_gene: TRBV9
CDR3aa: CASSHRNGTLEETQYF
CDR3nt: TGTGCCAGCAGCCACCGGAACGGGACTCTAGAGGAGACCCAGTACTTC

len: 15
abundance: once
j_gene: TRBJ2-7
d_gene: TRBD1
v_gene: TRBV19
CDR3aa: CASRSAGQGSYEQYF
CDR3nt: TGTGCCAGTAGAAGCGCGGGACAGGGTTCCTACGAGCAGTACTTC

len: 17
abundance: -
j_gene: TRBJ2-3
d_gene: TRBD2
v_gene: TRBV7-9
CDR3aa: CASSLGGLAGLTDTQYF
CDR3nt: TGTGCCAGCAGCTTAGGGGGACTAGCGGGTCTCACAGATACGCAGTATTTT

len: 16
abundance: -
j_gene: TRBJ2-5
d_gene: TRBD2
v_gene: TRBV4-1
CDR3aa: CASSQERSGSLETQYF
CDR3nt: TGCGCCAGCAGCCAAGAACGTAGCGGGAGTTTGGAGACCCAGTACTTC

len: 13
abundance: -
j_gene: TRBJ2-7
d_gene: -
v_gene: TRBV5-1
CDR3aa: CASSPDISYEQYF
CDR3nt: TGCGCCAGCAGTCCCGACATCTCCTACGAGCAGTACTTC

len: 15
abundance: -
j_gene: TRBJ2-5
d_gene: -
v_gene: TRBV5-1
CDR3aa: CASSLAGPYQETQYF
CDR3nt: TGCGCCAGCAGCTTGGCCGGCCCCTACCAAGAGACCCAGTACTTC

len: 15
abundance: -
j_gene: TRBJ2-3
d_gene: -
v_gene: TRBV19
CDR3aa: CASSPVGSSTDTQYF
CDR3nt: TGTGCCAGTAGCCCTGTGGGGTCTAGCACAGATACGCAGTATTTT

len: 12
abundance: -
j_gene: TRBJ2-3
d_gene: -
v_gene: TRBV4-2
CDR3aa: CASSQDWDEQYF
CDR3nt: TGTGCCAGCAGCCAAGACTGGGATGAGCAGTATTTT

len: 12
abundance: -
j_gene: TRBJ2-7
d_gene: TRBD1
v_gene: TRBV2
CDR3aa: CASTGDPYEQYF
CDR3nt: TGTGCCAGTACAGGGGACCCCTACGAGCAGTACTTC

len: 18
abundance: -
j_gene: TRBJ2-2
d_gene: TRBD1
v_gene: TRBV10-1
CDR3aa: CASSESGGQGRHTGELFF
CDR3nt: TGCGCCAGCAGTGAGTCCGGTGGACAGGGAAGGCACACCGGGGAGCTGTTTTTT

len: 15
abundance: -
j_gene: TRBJ1-3
d_gene: -
v_gene: TRBV6-5
CDR3aa: CASMRAQGSGNTIYF
CDR3nt: TGTGCCAGCATGAGAGCCCAGGGCTCTGGAAACACCATATATTTT

len: 13
abundance: -
j_gene: TRBJ2-7
d_gene: TRBD1
v_gene: TRBV5-1
CDR3aa: CASSNQGDYEQYF
CDR3nt: TGCGCCAGCAGTAACCAGGGGGACTACGAGCAGTACTTC

len: 15
abundance: -
j_gene: TRBJ2-7
d_gene: -
v_gene: TRBV4-3
CDR3aa: CASSQQRGGPYEQYF
CDR3nt: TGCGCCAGCAGCCAGCAAAGAGGGGGGCCCTACGAGCAGTACTTC

len: 16
abundance: -
j_gene: TRBJ2-3
d_gene: -
v_gene: TRBV27
CDR3aa: CASSPLAGKSTDTQYF
CDR3nt: TGTGCCAGCAGTCCCCTGGCAGGGAAATCCACAGATACGCAGTATTTT

len: 15
abundance: once
j_gene: TRBJ1-3
d_gene: -
v_gene: TRBV5-1
CDR3aa: CASSLEPGSGNTIYF
CDR3nt: TGCGCCAGCAGCTTGGAACCGGGGTCTGGAAACACCATATATTTT

len: 15
abundance: -
j_gene: TRBJ2-1
d_gene: TRBD1
v_gene: TRBV7-9
CDR3aa: CASSPWTGSNNEQFF
CDR3nt: TGTGCCAGCAGCCCGTGGACAGGGTCGAACAATGAGCAGTTCTTC

len: 15
abundance: -
j_gene: TRBJ2-7
d_gene: -
v_gene: TRBV6-1
CDR3aa: CASSDGAAASYEQYF
CDR3nt: TGTGCCAGCAGTGACGGTGCGGCGGCTTCCTACGAGCAGTACTTC

len: 16
abundance: -
j_gene: TRBJ1-4
d_gene: TRBD1
v_gene: TRBV19
CDR3aa: CASSGDRETTNEKLFF
CDR3nt: TGTGCCAGTAGTGGAGACAGGGAGACGACTAATGAAAAACTGTTTTTT

len: 14
abundance: -
j_gene: TRBJ2-2
d_gene: -
v_gene: TRBV5-4
CDR3aa: CASSTGQNTGELFF
CDR3nt: TGTGCCAGCAGCACGGGACAAAACACCGGGGAGCTGTTTTTT

len: 16
abundance: -
j_gene: TRBJ2-1
d_gene: TRBD1
v_gene: TRBV5-4
CDR3aa: CASSPLQGALVNEQFF
CDR3nt: TGTGCCAGCAGTCCCTTACAGGGGGCTTTGGTCAATGAGCAGTTCTTC

len: 18
abundance: -
j_gene: TRBJ2-1
d_gene: -
v_gene: TRBV7-2
CDR3aa: CASSLVALGTSSYNEQFF
CDR3nt: TGTGCCAGCAGCTTAGTAGCTCTAGGAACAAGCTCCTACAATGAGCAGTTCTTC

len: 15
abundance: once
j_gene: TRBJ2-2
d_gene: -
v_gene: TRBV11-2
CDR3aa: CASSLERGGIGELFF
CDR3nt: TGTGCCAGCAGCTTAGAGAGAGGGGGAATCGGGGAGCTGTTTTTT

len: 16
abundance: -
j_gene: TRBJ2-3
d_gene: TRBD2
v_gene: TRBV19
CDR3aa: CASSTGLAGRADTQYF
CDR3nt: TGTGCCAGTAGTACGGGACTAGCGGGACGGGCAGATACGCAGTATTTT

len: 15
abundance: -
j_gene: TRBJ2-7
d_gene: -
v_gene: TRBV11-2
CDR3aa: CASSQRLVLLYEQYF
CDR3nt: TGTGCCAGCAGCCAGAGACTGGTCCTTCTCTACGAGCAGTACTTC

len: 14
abundance: -
j_gene: TRBJ2-5
d_gene: TRBD2
v_gene: TRBV7-2
CDR3aa: CASSSGGIQETQYF
CDR3nt: TGTGCCAGCAGCTCGGGGGGGATCCAAGAGACCCAGTACTTC

len: 15
abundance: -
j_gene: TRBJ2-3
d_gene: TRBD2
v_gene: TRBV5-1
CDR3aa: CASSLVGLATDTQYF
CDR3nt: TGCGCCAGCAGCTTGGTCGGACTAGCAACAGATACGCAGTATTTT

len: 16
abundance: once
j_gene: TRBJ2-3
d_gene: TRBD1
v_gene: TRBV4-1
CDR3aa: CASSQDGQGRSVSQYF
CDR3nt: TGCGCCAGCAGCCAAGACGGACAGGGCAGGAGTGTATCGCAGTATTTT

len: 16
abundance: -
j_gene: TRBJ1-4
d_gene: TRBD1
v_gene: TRBV5-1
CDR3aa: CASSERAGGTNEKLFF
CDR3nt: TGCGCCAGCAGCGAAAGGGCAGGGGGGACTAATGAAAAACTGTTTTTT

len: 14
abundance: -
j_gene: TRBJ2-3
d_gene: TRBD2
v_gene: TRBV5-8
CDR3aa: CASSLGLAADTQYF
CDR3nt: TGTGCCAGCAGCTTAGGACTAGCTGCAGATACGCAGTATTTT

len: 13
abundance: -
j_gene: TRBJ1-4
d_gene: -
v_gene: TRBV11-2
CDR3aa: CASSFDRGPKLFF
CDR3nt: TGTGCCAGCAGCTTCGATCGGGGCCCAAAACTGTTTTTT